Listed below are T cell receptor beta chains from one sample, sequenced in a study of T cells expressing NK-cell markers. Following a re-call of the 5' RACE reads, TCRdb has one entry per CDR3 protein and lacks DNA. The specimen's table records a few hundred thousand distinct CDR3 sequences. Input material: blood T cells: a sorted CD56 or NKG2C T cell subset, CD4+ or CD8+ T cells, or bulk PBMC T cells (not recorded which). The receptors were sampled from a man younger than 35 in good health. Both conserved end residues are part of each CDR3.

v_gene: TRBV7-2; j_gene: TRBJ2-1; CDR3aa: CASSFLASGSEQFF
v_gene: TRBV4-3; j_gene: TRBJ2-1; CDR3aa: CASSQDLVAGSNEQFF
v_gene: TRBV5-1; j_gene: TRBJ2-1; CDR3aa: CASRRETEQFF
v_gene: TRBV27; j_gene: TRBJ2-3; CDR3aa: CASSLWGTDTQYF
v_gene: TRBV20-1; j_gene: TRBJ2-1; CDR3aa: CSANLIAGAYNEQFF
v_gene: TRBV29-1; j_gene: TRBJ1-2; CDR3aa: CSVVEAGLGYTF
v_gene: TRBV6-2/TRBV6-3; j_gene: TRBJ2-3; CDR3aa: CASSYSMFVTGDHTDTQYF
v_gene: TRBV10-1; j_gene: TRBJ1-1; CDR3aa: CASREFPDRRAFF
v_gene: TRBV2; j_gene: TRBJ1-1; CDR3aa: CASGAGVNTEAFF
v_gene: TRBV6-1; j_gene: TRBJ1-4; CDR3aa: CASSTMTGSEKLFF
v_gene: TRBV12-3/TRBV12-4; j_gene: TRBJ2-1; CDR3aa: CASSPPRGSGNEQFF
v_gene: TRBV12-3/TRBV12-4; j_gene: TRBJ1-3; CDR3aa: CASSFSRGNTIYF
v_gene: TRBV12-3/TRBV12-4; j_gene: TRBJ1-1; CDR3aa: CASSPTGQGGRTEAFF
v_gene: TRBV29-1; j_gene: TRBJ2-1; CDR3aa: CSVDPPGPLARATGQFF
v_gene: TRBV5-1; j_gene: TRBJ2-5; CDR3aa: CASNPGGPAETQYF
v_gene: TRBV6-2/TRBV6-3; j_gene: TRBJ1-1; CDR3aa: CASTDRAKAFF
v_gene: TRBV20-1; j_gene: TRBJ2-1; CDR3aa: CSALLAGARNEQFF
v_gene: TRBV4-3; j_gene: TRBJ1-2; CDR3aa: CASSQERRTNYGYTF
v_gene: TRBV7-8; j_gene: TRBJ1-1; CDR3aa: CASSFVNTEAFF
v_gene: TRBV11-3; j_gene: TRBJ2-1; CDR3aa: CASSLLAGVGNEQFF
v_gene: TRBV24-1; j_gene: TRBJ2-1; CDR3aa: CATSDLLTGNPAEQFF
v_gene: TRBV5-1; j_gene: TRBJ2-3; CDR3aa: CASSFRGGASTDTQYF
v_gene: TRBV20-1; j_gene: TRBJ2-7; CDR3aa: CSARRRSVGYEQYF
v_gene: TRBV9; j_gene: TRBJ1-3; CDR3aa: CASSATADYSGNTIYF
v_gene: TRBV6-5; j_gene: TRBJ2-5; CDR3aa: CASRPTGEGETQYF
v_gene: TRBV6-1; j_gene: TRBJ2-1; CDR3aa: CASLRGTNNEQFF
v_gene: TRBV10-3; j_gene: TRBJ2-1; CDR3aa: CAISDLAGLGNEQFF
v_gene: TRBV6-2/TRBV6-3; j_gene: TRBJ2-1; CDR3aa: CASSSLLAGSYNEQFF